This T cell receptor beta chain was found in a study of T cell clones after liver transplantation. Clones were sequenced by immunoSEQ multiplex PCR, and TCRdb holds only the in-frame ones, with some missing. The data contain just over 60,000 clones, 70% to 80% of them seen just once; the ten biggest clones take up about 15%. This CDR3 is 13 amino acids long. Deletions cut 2 bases from V and 11 bases from J, with 13 bases between. Germline V lookup: CDR1 MDHEN, CDR2 SYDVKM. The count of this clone is one. V is TRBV28 and J is TRBJ1-5; D is undetermined. This receptor was taken from a human donor who received a liver transplant. Sample: CD4+ T cells from blood, taken before liver transplant. CDR3: CASSLNSKHSQHF. CDR3 coding DNA: TGTGCCAGCAGTTTAAATTCCAAGCACTCCCAGCATTTT.